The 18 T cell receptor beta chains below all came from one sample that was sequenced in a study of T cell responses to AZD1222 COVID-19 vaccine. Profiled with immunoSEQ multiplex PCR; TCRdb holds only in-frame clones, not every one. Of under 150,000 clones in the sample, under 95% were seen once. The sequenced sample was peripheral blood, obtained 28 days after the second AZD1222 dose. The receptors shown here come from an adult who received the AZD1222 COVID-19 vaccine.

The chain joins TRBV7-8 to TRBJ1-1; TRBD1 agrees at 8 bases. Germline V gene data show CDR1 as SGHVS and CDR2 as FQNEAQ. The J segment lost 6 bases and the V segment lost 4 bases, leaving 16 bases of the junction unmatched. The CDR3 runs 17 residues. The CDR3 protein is CASSSWTGRGRRSEAFF. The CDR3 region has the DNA TGTGCCAGCAGCTCTTGGACAGGGAGGGGGCGAAGGTCTGAAGCTTTCTTT.

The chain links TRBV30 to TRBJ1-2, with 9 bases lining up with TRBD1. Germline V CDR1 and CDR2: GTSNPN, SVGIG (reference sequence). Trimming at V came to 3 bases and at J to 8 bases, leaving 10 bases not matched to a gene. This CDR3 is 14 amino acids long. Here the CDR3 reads CAWSRIRTGDGYTF. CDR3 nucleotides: TGTGCCTGGAGCCGAATCCGGACAGGGGACGGCTACACCTTC. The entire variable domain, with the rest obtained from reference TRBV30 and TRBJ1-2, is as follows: SQTIHQWPATLVQPVGSPLSLECTVEGTSNPNLYWYRQAAGRGLQLLFYSVGIGQISSEVPQNLSASRPQDRQFILSSKKLLLSDSGFYLCAWSRIRTGDGYTFGSGTRLTVV.

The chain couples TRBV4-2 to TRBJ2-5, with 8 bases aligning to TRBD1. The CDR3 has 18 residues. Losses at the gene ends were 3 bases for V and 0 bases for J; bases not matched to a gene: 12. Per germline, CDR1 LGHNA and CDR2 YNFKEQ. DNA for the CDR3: TGTGCCAGCAGCCAGACTCTCACCGGGACAGGCCACCAAGAGACCCAGTACTTC. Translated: CASSQTLTGTGHQETQYF.

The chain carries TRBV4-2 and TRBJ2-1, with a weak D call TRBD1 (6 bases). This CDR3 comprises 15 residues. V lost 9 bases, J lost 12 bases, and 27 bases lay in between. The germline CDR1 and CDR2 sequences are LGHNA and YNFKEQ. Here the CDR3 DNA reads TGTGCCAGTGGGCCTGGACAGCGAAGATCAGAGCGGCAGTTCTTC. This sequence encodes CASGPGQRRSERQFF.

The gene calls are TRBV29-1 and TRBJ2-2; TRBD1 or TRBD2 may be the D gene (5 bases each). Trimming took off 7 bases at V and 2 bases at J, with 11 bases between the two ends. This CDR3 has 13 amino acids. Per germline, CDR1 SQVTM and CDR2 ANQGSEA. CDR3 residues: CSASGANTGELFF. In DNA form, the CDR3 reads TGCAGCGCCTCCGGGGCCAACACCGGGGAGCTGTTTTTT.

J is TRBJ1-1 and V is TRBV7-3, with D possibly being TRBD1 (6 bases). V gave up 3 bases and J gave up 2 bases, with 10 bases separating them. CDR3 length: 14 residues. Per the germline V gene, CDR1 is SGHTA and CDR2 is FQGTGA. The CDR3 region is CASSLRTDNTEAFF. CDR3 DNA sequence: TGTGCCAGCAGCTTGCGGACAGATAACACTGAAGCTTTCTTT. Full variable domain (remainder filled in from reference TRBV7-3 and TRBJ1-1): GAGVSQTPSNKVTEKGKYVELRCDPISGHTALYWYRQSLGQGPEFLIYFQGTGAADDSGLPNDRFFAVRPEGSVSTLKIQRTERGDSAVYLCASSLRTDNTEAFFGQGTRLTVV.

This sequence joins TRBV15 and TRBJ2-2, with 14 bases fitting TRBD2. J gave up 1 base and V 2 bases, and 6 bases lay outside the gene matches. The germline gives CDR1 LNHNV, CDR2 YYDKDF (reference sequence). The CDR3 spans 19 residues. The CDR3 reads CATSRTRLAGGRNTGELFF. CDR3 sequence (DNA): TGTGCCACCAGCAGAACCCGACTAGCGGGAGGGAGGAACACCGGGGAGCTGTTTTTT.

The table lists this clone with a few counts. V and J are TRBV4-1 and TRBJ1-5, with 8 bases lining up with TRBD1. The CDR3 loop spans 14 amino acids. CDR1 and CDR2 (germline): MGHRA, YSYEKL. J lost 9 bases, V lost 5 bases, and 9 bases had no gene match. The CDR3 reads CASSAGTGAWPQHF. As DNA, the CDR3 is TGCGCCAGCAGCGCCGGGACAGGCGCTTGGCCCCAGCATTTT.

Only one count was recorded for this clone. CDR3 in DNA: TGTGCCAGCAGTGATTGGGGTGGAAATCAGCCCCAGCATTTT. As protein: CASSDWGGNQPQHF. The chain links TRBV25-1 to TRBJ1-5; D gene uncertain. Germline V lookup: CDR1 MGHDK, CDR2 SYGVNS. Trimming removed 3 bases at V and 4 bases at J, with 10 bases between. This CDR3 is built from 14 residues.

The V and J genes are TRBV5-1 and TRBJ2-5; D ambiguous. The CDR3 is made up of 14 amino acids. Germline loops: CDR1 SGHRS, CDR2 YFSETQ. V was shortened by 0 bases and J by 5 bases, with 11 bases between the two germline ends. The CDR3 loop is CASSLGTFKETQYF. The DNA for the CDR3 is TGCGCCAGCAGCTTGGGGACCTTCAAGGAGACCCAGTACTTC.

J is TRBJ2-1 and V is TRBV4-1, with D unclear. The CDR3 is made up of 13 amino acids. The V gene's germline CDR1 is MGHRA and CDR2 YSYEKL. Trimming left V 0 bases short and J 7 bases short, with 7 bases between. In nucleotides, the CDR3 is TGCGCCAGCAGCCAAGATCCGGTAAATGAGCAGTTCTTC. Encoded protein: CASSQDPVNEQFF.

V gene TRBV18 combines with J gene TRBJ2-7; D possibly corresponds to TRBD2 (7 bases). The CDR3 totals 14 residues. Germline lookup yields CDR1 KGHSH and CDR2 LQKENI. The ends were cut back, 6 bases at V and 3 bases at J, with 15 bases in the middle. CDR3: CASSRGSRGYEQYF. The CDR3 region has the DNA TGTGCCAGCTCGCGGGGGAGCAGGGGCTACGAGCAGTACTTC.

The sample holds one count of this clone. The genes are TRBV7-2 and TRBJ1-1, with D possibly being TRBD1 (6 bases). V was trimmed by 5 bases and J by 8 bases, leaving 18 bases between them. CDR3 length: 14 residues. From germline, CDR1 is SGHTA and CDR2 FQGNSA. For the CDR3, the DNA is TGTGCCAGCAGCCACAGTTATACCGGGACAGAAGCTTTCTTT. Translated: CASSHSYTGTEAFF.

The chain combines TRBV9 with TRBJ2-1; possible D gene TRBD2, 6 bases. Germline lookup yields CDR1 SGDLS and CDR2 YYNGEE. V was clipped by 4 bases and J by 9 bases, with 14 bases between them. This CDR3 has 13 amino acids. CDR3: CASSPQRESEQFF. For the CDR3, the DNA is TGTGCCAGCAGCCCCCAACGGGAGAGTGAGCAGTTCTTC. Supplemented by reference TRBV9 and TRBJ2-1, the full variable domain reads DSGVTQTPKHLITATGQRVTLRCSPRSGDLSVYWYQQSLDQGLQFLIQYYNGEERAKGNILERFSAQQFPDLHSELNLSSLELGDSALYFCASSPQRESEQFFGPGTRLTVL.

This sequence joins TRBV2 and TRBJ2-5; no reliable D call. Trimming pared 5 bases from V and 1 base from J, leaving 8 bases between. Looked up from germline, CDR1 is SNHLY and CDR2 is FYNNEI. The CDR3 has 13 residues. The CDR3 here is CASSLGTQETQYF. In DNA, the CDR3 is TGTGCCAGCAGTCTGGGAACCCAAGAGACCCAGTACTTC.

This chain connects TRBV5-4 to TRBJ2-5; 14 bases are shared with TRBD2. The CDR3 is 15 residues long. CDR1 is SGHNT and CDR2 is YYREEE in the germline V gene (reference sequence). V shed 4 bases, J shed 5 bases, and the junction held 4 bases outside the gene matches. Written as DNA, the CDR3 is TGTGCCAGCAGCGAGGGACTAGCGGGAGTGGAGACCCAGTACTTC. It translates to CASSEGLAGVETQYF.

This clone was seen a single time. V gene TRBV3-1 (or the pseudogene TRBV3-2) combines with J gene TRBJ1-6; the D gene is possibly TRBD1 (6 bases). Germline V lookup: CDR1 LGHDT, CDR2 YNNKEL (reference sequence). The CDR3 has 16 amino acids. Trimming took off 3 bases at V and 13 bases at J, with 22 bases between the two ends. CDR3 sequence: CASSQDFGTSGSPLHF. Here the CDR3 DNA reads TGTGCCAGCAGCCAGGACTTTGGGACATCTGGATCCCCCCTCCACTTT.

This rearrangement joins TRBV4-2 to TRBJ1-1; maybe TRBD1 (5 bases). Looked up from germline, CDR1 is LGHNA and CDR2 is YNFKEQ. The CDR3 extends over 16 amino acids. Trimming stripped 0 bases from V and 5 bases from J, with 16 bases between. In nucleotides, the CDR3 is TGTGCCAGCAGCCAAGATATACGCCCAGGGAGGACTGAAGCTTTCTTT. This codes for CASSQDIRPGRTEAFF.